The present T cell receptor beta chain was sequenced within a study of Graves' ophthalmopathy and Graves' hyperthyroidism. General study findings and limits: The majority of expanded thyroid clonotypes above 0.001 frequency also occurred in blood.

For this clonotype: Its target is unknown. Given a much more abundant clone one base away, this may be a read error.

TCR beta CDR3 amplification used RNA transcripts. HTBI primers were employed in first-round RT-PCR, then a second-round multiplex PCR followed. TCRdb re-analysed the multiplex PCR reads in MiXCR, keeping a single row per CDR3 protein. The sample shows 300,000 to 500,000 distinct CDR3 sequences, just over 15% of them seen only once. Stable hyperthyroid donors showed no ophthalmopathy during 18 months follow-up. Symptoms, serum thyroxine and TRAb, thyroid ultrasound, and orbital computed tomography formed the diagnostic basis. This CDR3 contains 11 residues. Looked up from germline, CDR1 is LNHDA and CDR2 is SQIVND (reference sequence).

The TCR comes from a woman aged 18-29 years with stable Graves' hyperthyroidism. The sample comprised peripheral blood. The chain couples TRBV19 to TRBJ1-1; D ambiguous. The CDR3 nucleotides read TGTGCCAGTAAGGGCCAGGCTGAAGCTTGCTTT. Translation: CASKGQAEACF.